This T cell receptor beta chain was sequenced during a study of OX40 agonist ivuxolimab in advanced cancers. Whole-study context: Dose-escalation subjects each had hepatocellular carcinoma, melanoma, renal cell or head and neck cancer. Regarding the study as a whole: On average, CD8+ T cells showed a greater number of expanded clones than CD4+.

Using immunoSEQ multiplex PCR, the repertoire was profiled, and TCRdb retains in-frame clones only, with some absent. There are about 7,700 clones in the sample; around 86% occur only once, and approximately 2% lies in the top ten. This clone has more than one count but fewer than ten. The antigen remains unidentified. There are 15 residues in the CDR3. Germline values: CDR1 SGHTA, CDR2 FQGNSA. Trimming left V 5 bases short and J 8 bases short, with 20 bases between. The source of this sequence is an adult with an advanced solid tumor such as melanoma, head and neck, liver or kidney cancer. The genes are TRBV7-2 and TRBJ2-3; D not resolved. The sequencing here drew on CD4+ or CD8+ T cells sorted from blood, taken in a trial of the OX40 agonist ivuxolimab. Written as DNA, the CDR3 is TGTGCCAGCAGCCCCCCCGCCCATGCGGCCGGTACGCAGTATTTT. Its translation is CASSPPAHAAGTQYF.